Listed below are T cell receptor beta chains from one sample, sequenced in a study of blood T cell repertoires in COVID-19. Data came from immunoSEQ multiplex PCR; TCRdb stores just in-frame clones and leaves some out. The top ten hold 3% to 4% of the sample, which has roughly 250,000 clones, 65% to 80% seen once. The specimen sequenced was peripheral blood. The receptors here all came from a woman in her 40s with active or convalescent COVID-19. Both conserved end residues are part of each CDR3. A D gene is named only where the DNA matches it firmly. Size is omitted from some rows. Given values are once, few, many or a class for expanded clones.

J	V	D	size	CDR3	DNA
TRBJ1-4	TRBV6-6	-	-	CASIGRQTTNEKLFF	TGTGCCAGCATTGGCAGGCAAACAACTAATGAAAAACTGTTTTTT
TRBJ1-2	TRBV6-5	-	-	CASSYSPVNYGYTF	TGTGCCAGCAGTTACTCGCCGGTGAACTATGGCTACACCTTC
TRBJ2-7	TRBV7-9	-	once	CASSSPGQMAYEQYF	TGTGCCAGCAGCTCACCGGGACAAATGGCCTACGAGCAGTACTTC
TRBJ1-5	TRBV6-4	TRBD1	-	CASSPGTGFGQPQHF	TGTGCCAGCAGCCCCGGGACAGGGTTTGGTCAGCCCCAGCATTTT
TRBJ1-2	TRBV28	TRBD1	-	CASRIGTGRRRGYTF	TGTGCCAGCAGGATTGGGACAGGGAGAAGGCGAGGCTACACCTTC
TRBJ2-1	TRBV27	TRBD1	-	CASSQIRQGGYNEQFF	TGTGCCAGCAGTCAGATAAGACAGGGTGGCTACAATGAGCAGTTCTTC
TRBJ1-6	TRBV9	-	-	CASSQGFNNSPLHF	TGTGCCAGCAGCCAGGGCTTTAATAATTCACCCCTCCACTTT
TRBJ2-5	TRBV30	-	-	CAWGRTEYQETQYF	TGTGCCTGGGGCCGGACAGAGTACCAAGAGACCCAGTACTTC
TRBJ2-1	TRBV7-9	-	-	CASSLALGREQFF	TGTGCCAGCAGCTTAGCTCTGGGGCGGGAGCAGTTCTTC
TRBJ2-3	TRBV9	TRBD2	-	CASSTGKKSSGGPDTQYF	TGTGCCAGCAGCACGGGGAAGAAGTCTAGCGGGGGGCCTGATACGCAGTATTTT
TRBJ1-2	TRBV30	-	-	CAWNLRGRGYTF	TGTGCCTGGAACCTCAGGGGCCGTGGCTACACCTTC
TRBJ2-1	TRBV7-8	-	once	CASSLGTDYYNEQFF	TGTGCCAGCAGCTTAGGGACAGACTACTACAATGAGCAGTTCTTC
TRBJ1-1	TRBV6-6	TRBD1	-	CASSPGQQMNTEAFF	TGTGCCAGCAGTCCGGGACAGCAAATGAACACTGAAGCTTTCTTT
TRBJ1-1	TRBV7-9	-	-	CASGREIEAFF	TGTGCCAGCGGTAGGGAGATTGAAGCTTTCTTT
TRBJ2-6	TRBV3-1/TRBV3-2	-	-	CASSQTGTFDSGANVLTF	TGTGCCAGCAGCCAGACAGGTACATTCGACTCTGGGGCCAACGTCCTGACTTTC
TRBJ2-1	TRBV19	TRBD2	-	CASIGWAGGFYNEQFF	TGTGCCAGTATAGGGTGGGCGGGGGGCTTCTACAATGAGCAGTTCTTC
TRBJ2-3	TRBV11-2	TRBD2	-	CASSWSGGDTDTQYF	TGTGCCAGCAGCTGGAGCGGGGGGGACACAGATACGCAGTATTTT
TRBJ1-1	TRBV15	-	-	CATRNRRDTEAFF	TGTGCCACCAGAAACAGGAGGGACACTGAAGCTTTCTTT
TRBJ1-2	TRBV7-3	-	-	CASSLTGNKDGYTF	TGTGCCAGCAGCCTCACAGGGAACAAGGATGGCTACACCTTC
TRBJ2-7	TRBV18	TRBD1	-	CASSGQGRDEQYF	TGTGCCAGCTCAGGACAGGGACGCGACGAGCAGTACTTC
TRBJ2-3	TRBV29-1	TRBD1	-	CSMGGQGADTQYF	TGCAGCATGGGGGGACAGGGGGCAGATACGCAGTATTTT
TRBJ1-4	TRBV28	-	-	CASSLWRADNEKLFF	TGTGCCAGCAGTTTATGGAGGGCAGACAATGAAAAACTGTTTTTT
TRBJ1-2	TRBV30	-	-	CAWSREGGSYGYTF	TGTGCCTGGAGTCGAGAGGGCGGCTCCTATGGCTACACCTTC
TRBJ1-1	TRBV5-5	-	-	CASSLVEGGGTEAFF	TGTGCCAGCAGCTTGGTAGAGGGCGGGGGCACTGAAGCTTTCTTT
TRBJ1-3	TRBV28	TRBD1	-	CASRGQGVGNTIYF	TGTGCCAGCAGGGGACAGGGAGTTGGAAACACCATATATTTT
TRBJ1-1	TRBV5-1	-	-	CASSLEEEAFF	TGCGCCAGCAGCTTGGAGGAGGAGGCTTTCTTT